The next 28 T cell receptor beta chains were all read from a single sample in a study of identical twins. TCRdb re-called the 5' RACE reads with MiXCR, one entry per CDR3 protein. The table shows some 500,000 distinct CDR3 sequences, with under 25% occurring only once. This sample was also put to use in a study of T cells expressing NK-cell markers.

Sequenced: CD4+ T cells sorted from blood. The receptors here all came from a woman younger than 30 in good health.

V gene TRBV6-1 combines with J gene TRBJ1-2; D remains ambiguous. V dropped 5 bases and J dropped 4 bases, with 14 bases sitting between them. Germline V CDR1 and CDR2: MNHNS, SASEGT. The CDR3 loop spans 14 amino acids. The CDR3 bases are TGTGCCAGCAGTCCGCGGACCCCTAGCTATGGCTACACCTTC. The encoded protein is CASSPRTPSYGYTF.

This clonotype was detected a few times. V and J are TRBV9 and TRBJ2-1; D tentatively fits TRBD1 or TRBD2 (5 bases each). V gave up 4 bases and J gave up 4 bases, with 15 bases separating them. CDR3 size: 15 residues. Germline CDR1 reads SGDLS; CDR2 reads YYNGEE. The CDR3 coding sequence is TGTGCCAGCAGCCCCCCGGGGCAGTCTTACAATGAGCAGTTCTTC. Protein: CASSPPGQSYNEQFF. The complete variable domain, with remaining parts taken from reference TRBV9 and TRBJ2-1, reads DSGVTQTPKHLITATGQRVTLRCSPRSGDLSVYWYQQSLDQGLQFLIQYYNGEERAKGNILERFSAQQFPDLHSELNLSSLELGDSALYFCASSPPGQSYNEQFFGPGTRLTVL.

This clonotype turned up a few times. This chain links TRBV6-5 with TRBJ1-6; TRBD1 matches 9 bases. CDR3 length: 15 residues. The V gene's germline CDR1 is MNHEY and CDR2 SVGAGI. The V segment lost 0 bases and the J segment 9 bases; nucleotides outside the gene matches: 3. CDR3 residues: CASSYSGTGSSPLHF. DNA of the CDR3: TGTGCCAGCAGTTACTCAGGGACAGGGAGTTCACCCCTCCACTTT.

This chain links TRBV28 with TRBJ1-1, with a weak D call TRBD1 (5 bases). The germline gives CDR1 MDHEN, CDR2 SYDVKM. This CDR3 has 15 residues. V lost 7 bases and J lost 4, with 19 bases in between. As DNA, the CDR3 is TGTGCCAGCACCCTAAGGTCGGCTAGGGGCACTGAAGCTTTCTTT. Protein sequence: CASTLRSARGTEAFF.

V usage is TRBV5-6 and J usage is TRBJ1-1; D call uncertain. CDR3 length equals 15 residues. The germline gives CDR1 SGHDT, CDR2 YYEEEE. Trimming took off 0 bases at V and 0 bases at J, with 9 bases between the two ends. DNA for the CDR3: TGTGCCAGCAGCTTGGGCAGAGTCATGAACACTGAAGCTTTCTTT. This sequence encodes CASSLGRVMNTEAFF.

This sequence joins TRBV9 and TRBJ2-1; D is perhaps TRBD1 (6 bases). Germline V gene sequence: CDR1 SGDLS, CDR2 YYNGEE. This CDR3 is 15 amino acids long. Trimming took off 4 bases at V and 3 bases at J, with 14 bases between the two ends. This chain's CDR3 is CASSLTGDVYNEQFF. DNA for the CDR3: TGTGCCAGCAGCCTGACAGGCGATGTCTACAATGAGCAGTTCTTC.

This clonotype came up a few times. The rearrangement links TRBV7-2 to TRBJ1-4; D remains unclear. Germline CDR1 is SGHTA and CDR2 is FQGNSA. The CDR3 extends over 14 amino acids. With 1 base removed from V and 5 bases from J, the gap between germline ends came to 8 bases. This CDR3 reads CASSLVGINEKLFF. In nucleotides, the CDR3 is TGTGCCAGCAGCTTAGTTGGGATCAATGAAAAACTGTTTTTT.

This clonotype was recorded at least ten times. The chain links TRBV20-1 to TRBJ2-1; 11 bases line up with TRBD2. The CDR3 loop spans 15 amino acids. CDR1 DFQATT and CDR2 SNEGSKA come from the germline V gene (reference sequence). V was pared by 6 bases and J by 7 bases, with 11 bases of the junction left unmatched. CDR3 sequence reads: CSADLSGRARNEQFF. The CDR3 DNA reads TGCAGTGCGGACCTTAGCGGGAGGGCCCGGAATGAGCAGTTCTTC.

The chain couples TRBV5-1 to TRBJ1-2; D gene uncertain. V was clipped by 0 bases and J by 0 bases, with 18 bases between them. Germline-derived CDR1 and CDR2 are SGHRS and YFSETQ. This CDR3 is 18 amino acids long. The CDR3 loop is CASSLVAAAVDTNYGYTF. CDR3 DNA sequence: TGCGCCAGCAGCTTGGTAGCAGCGGCGGTAGATACTAACTATGGCTACACCTTC.

This rearrangement joins TRBV5-1 to TRBJ2-7, with a tentative D call TRBD1 (5 bases). CDR1 is SGHRS, CDR2 YFSETQ, per germline. The CDR3 has 14 amino acids. The V end lost 0 bases, the J end lost 4 bases, and 11 bases lay between the germline ends. The CDR3 DNA sequence: TGCGCCAGCAGCTTGGAGGGGTATCGATACGAGCAGTACTTC. Its protein is CASSLEGYRYEQYF.

This clonotype was found once. The DNA is left out, because the CDR3 cannot be placed on it with certainty; the CDR3 is given as TCRdb lists it. The CDR3 reads CAWSVGSGTPRSYYF. V is TRBV30 and J is TRBJ2-4; TRBD2 is taken as the D call from the table, unchecked against the DNA. From its first to its last residue, the CDR3 has 15 amino acids. Germline V CDR1 and CDR2: GTSNPN, SVGIG (reference sequence).

The rearrangement joins TRBV12-3 or TRBV12-4 to TRBJ2-3, with 7 bases matching TRBD1. The V and J ends lost 6 bases and 8 bases, in that order; junction bases with no gene match: 5. There are 12 residues in the CDR3. In DNA form, the CDR3 reads TGTGCCAGCAGCCTGAGGGGGCTTACGCAGTATTTT. It encodes CASSLRGLTQYF.

This clonotype was counted only a few times. V gene TRBV4-1 combines with J gene TRBJ1-3; D call uncertain. Trimming took off 1 base at V and 5 bases at J, with 9 bases between the two ends. The germline CDR1 and CDR2 sequences are MGHRA and YSYEKL. This CDR3 is built from 14 residues. The CDR3 loop is CASSQAETRNTIYF. In nucleotides, the CDR3 is TGCGCCAGCAGCCAAGCCGAAACCCGAAACACCATATATTTT.

The J gene is TRBJ2-1, the V gene TRBV24-1; possibly TRBD1 for D (6 bases). The CDR3 totals 13 residues. The germline V gene has CDR1 KGHDR and CDR2 SFDVKD. V gave up 2 bases and J gave up 7 bases, with 8 bases separating them. The CDR3, as DNA: TGTGCCACCAGTGATTCAAGGGGGAATGAGCAGTTCTTC. Its translation: CATSDSRGNEQFF.

This clonotype has only one observation. This sequence joins TRBV11-3 and TRBJ1-1; no reliable D call. The CDR3 has 14 residues. V was cut by 2 bases and J by 1 base, with 8 bases left in between. The germline V gene encodes CDR1 SGHNT and CDR2 YENEEA. Written as DNA, the CDR3 is TGTGCCAGCAGCTTACAACAGAGGAACACTGAAGCTTTCTTT. Protein: CASSLQQRNTEAFF.

A few counts support this clonotype. The genes are TRBV20-1 and TRBJ2-3; 7 nucleotides align to TRBD1. Germline values: CDR1 DFQATT, CDR2 SNEGSKA (reference sequence). This CDR3 comprises 15 residues. The V and J ends lost 6 bases and 4 bases, in that order; junction bases with no gene match: 13. The CDR3: CSATDRVESADTQYF. The CDR3 nucleotides are TGCAGTGCAACAGACAGGGTTGAGTCGGCAGATACGCAGTATTTT.

The chain combines TRBV3-1 with TRBJ2-3; D unresolved. This CDR3 has 14 amino acids. The V and J ends lost 2 bases and 6 bases respectively, with 12 bases between them. The germline V gene has CDR1 LGHDT and CDR2 YNNKEL (reference sequence). In DNA, the CDR3 is TGTGCCAGCAGCCAAAAGGGCCTCGGGGATACGCAGTATTTT. Translating it yields CASSQKGLGDTQYF.

The chain carries TRBV20-1 and TRBJ1-1; D gene uncertain. The CDR3 totals 15 residues. V was shortened by 6 bases and J by 0 bases, with 17 bases between the two germline ends. Germline CDR1 is DFQATT and CDR2 is SNEGSKA (reference sequence). In nucleotides, the CDR3 is TGCAGTGCCGAAATTCCGACGGCGATGAACACTGAAGCTTTCTTT. It translates to CSAEIPTAMNTEAFF.

The V gene is TRBV5-1, the J gene TRBJ2-2; D is uncertain. Germline V lookup: CDR1 SGHRS, CDR2 YFSETQ. This CDR3 spans 14 amino acids. Trimming took 7 bases from V and 0 from J, leaving 10 bases between them. The CDR3 sequence is CASYESPNTGELFF. The CDR3 region has the DNA TGCGCCAGCTACGAGAGCCCGAACACCGGGGAGCTGTTTTTT.

This chain links TRBV5-1 with TRBJ1-1; D perhaps matches TRBD1 (6 bases). CDR3 length: 14 residues. CDR1 and CDR2 (germline): SGHRS, YFSETQ. Trimming took off 4 bases at V and 4 bases at J, with 14 bases between the two ends. The CDR3 DNA sequence: TGCGCCAGCAGCGCCGTGGGGGCAGGCACTGAAGCTTTCTTT. This gives the protein CASSAVGAGTEAFF. The variable domain in full, with the rest retrieved from reference TRBV5-1 and TRBJ1-1, is KAGVTQTPRYLIKTRGQQVTLSCSPISGHRSVSWYQQTPGQGLQFLFEYFSETQRNKGNFPGRFSGRQFSNSRSEMNVSTLELGDSALYLCASSAVGAGTEAFFGQGTRLTVV.

The rearrangement links TRBV9 to TRBJ2-5; D perhaps matches TRBD1 (6 bases). Germline CDR1 is SGDLS and CDR2 is YYNGEE. This CDR3 contains 16 residues. Trimming took 3 bases from V and 2 from J, leaving 17 bases between them. The CDR3 DNA is TGTGCCAGCAGCGGCGATCCTCCGACAGGTCAAGAGACCCAGTACTTC. Translation: CASSGDPPTGQETQYF.

This clonotype has only a few counts. The genes are TRBV12-3 or TRBV12-4 and TRBJ1-2; 7 bases match TRBD1. V lost 4 bases, J lost 6 bases, and 2 bases stayed unmatched. This CDR3 spans 12 amino acids. For the CDR3, the DNA is TGTGCCAGCAGTTCGGGACAGAATGGCTACACCTTC. It yields the protein CASSSGQNGYTF.

This clonotype was found a few times. J is TRBJ2-3 and V is TRBV2, with D unresolved. This CDR3 has 14 residues. Germline CDR1 reads SNHLY; CDR2 reads FYNNEI. The germline V and J ends were trimmed by 4 bases and 2 bases, with 10 bases remaining between them. This CDR3 reads CASSGVLFTDTQYF. CDR3 DNA: TGTGCCAGCAGTGGGGTCCTATTCACAGATACGCAGTATTTT.

The sample holds many counts of this clonotype. V usage is TRBV29-1 and J usage is TRBJ1-4; D uncertain. Germline CDR1 SQVTM, CDR2 ANQGSEA. Trimming took 7 bases from V and 8 from J, leaving 23 bases between them. There are 15 residues in the CDR3. The CDR3 DNA reads TGCAGCGCCAGACAATCTGACACCCAGTGGGAAAAACTGTTTTTT. This gives the protein CSARQSDTQWEKLFF.

This clonotype appeared a few times. This chain uses TRBV21-1 with TRBJ2-3; whether TRBD1, the table's D call, matches the DNA was not checked. TRBV21-1 constitutes a pseudogene. This CDR3 spans 14 amino acids. The CDR3 DNA is TGTGCCAGCAGCACACCGGGACCCCAAGATACGCAGTATTTT. Translation: CASSTPGPQDTQYF.

This clonotype turned up a few times. The rearrangement links TRBV5-8 to TRBJ2-7; D is unresolved. This CDR3 has 14 amino acids. Germline V gives CDR1 SGHTS, CDR2 YDEGEE. Trimming took 1 base from V and 3 from J, leaving 11 bases between them. The CDR3 bases are TGTGCCAGCAGCTTGCGAACTGCCCGCTACGAGCAGTACTTC. This translates into CASSLRTARYEQYF.

The chain links TRBV3-1 to TRBJ2-3; TRBD1 or TRBD2 may be the D gene (6 bases each). Looked up from germline, CDR1 is LGHDT and CDR2 is YNNKEL (reference sequence). This CDR3 is 16 amino acids long. V was pared by 5 bases and J by 1 base, with 16 bases between. The chain's CDR3 is CASSYVGGLRTDTQYF. Here the CDR3 DNA reads TGTGCCAGCAGCTACGTCGGGGGCCTCCGCACAGATACGCAGTATTTT.

This clonotype has only a few counts. The genes are TRBV5-1 and TRBJ1-1; D not resolved. Germline V gives CDR1 SGHRS, CDR2 YFSETQ. CDR3 length: 12 amino acids. Trimming pared 0 bases from V and 4 bases from J, leaving 4 bases between. The CDR3 sequence: CASSLEATEAFF. The CDR3 coding sequence is TGCGCCAGCAGCTTGGAGGCCACTGAAGCTTTCTTT.